Presented here are 14 T cell receptor beta chains from one specimen sequenced in a study of molecular identifiers for immune sequencing clone quantification. TCRdb processed the PCR reads anew with MiXCR; each CDR3 protein has one entry. The sample yields some 97,000 distinct CDR3 sequences, around 24% seen once. The sample taken for sequencing was naive CD8+ T cells from blood, with Jurkat cell RNA spiked in. Specified subset: FACS-sorted CD8+CD4-CCR7+CD45RA+ naive T cells. The source is a human donor in good health. Some libraries in this study had Jurkat cell RNA spiked in.

This clonotype has at least ten counts. The genes are TRBV28 and TRBJ2-6; TRBD1 matches at 8 bases. V trimming: 5 bases; J trimming: 0 bases; junction bases outside the gene matches: 3. Germline CDR1 and CDR2: MDHEN and SYDVKM. CDR3 length equals 16 residues. The CDR3 DNA reads as TGTGCCAGCAGTCAAACAGGGGGCTCTGGGGCCAACGTCCTGACTTTC. It is translated as CASSQTGGSGANVLTF.

On this clonotype itself: The junction shows a germline mismatch at one end, possibly a read error. The chain couples TRBV20-1 to TRBJ2-3, with D tentatively TRBD2 (6 bases). CDR1 is DFQATT and CDR2 is SNEGSKA in the germline V gene (reference sequence). There are 13 residues in the CDR3. CDR3 residues: CSPRAGRTDTRYF. The CDR3 bases are TGCAGCCCCCGTGCGGGACGCACAGATACGCGGTATTTT.

The chain couples TRBV30 to TRBJ1-5; a possible D gene is TRBD1 (5 bases). The CDR3 runs to 13 residues. V lost 2 bases, J lost 6 bases, and 11 bases lay in between. In germline, CDR1 is GTSNPN, CDR2 SVGIG (reference sequence). The CDR3, as DNA: TGTGCCTGGAGTCCCGGGGGGTGTCAGCCCCAGCATTTT. Translation gives CAWSPGGCQPQHF.

This clonotype was picked up a small number of times. This rearrangement joins TRBV10-1 to TRBJ2-7; maybe TRBD1 (6 bases). V dropped 5 bases and J dropped 2 bases, with 16 bases sitting between them. The CDR3 runs to 15 residues. Germline CDR1 reads WNHNN; CDR2 reads SYGVQD (reference sequence). CDR3 sequence (DNA): TGCGCCAGCAGTTGGACCCGGGACACCCCCTACGAGCAGTACTTC. Translation gives CASSWTRDTPYEQYF.

This clonotype appeared a single time. A much larger clonotype is one base distant, so this may be a read error. The genes are TRBV13 and TRBJ2-5, with 7 positions matching TRBD2. The trim removed 1 base at V and 3 bases at J, leaving 8 bases unmatched. This CDR3 comprises 16 residues. Germline lookup yields CDR1 PRHDT and CDR2 FYEKMQ (reference sequence). The CDR3 region is CASSLEASGAKETQYF. The CDR3 DNA follows: TGTGCCAGCAGCTTAGAGGCTAGCGGAGCCAAAGAGACCCAGTACTTC.

In its sample, this clonotype was seen many times. The chain couples TRBV6-1 to TRBJ2-5, with 8 nucleotides matching TRBD2. V lost 2 bases, J lost 1 base, and 15 bases stayed unmatched. Germline V gene lookup returns CDR1 MNHNS and CDR2 SASEGT. There are 19 residues in the CDR3. CDR3 region: CASSESPRGAGGVQETQYF. The CDR3 DNA sequence: TGTGCCAGCAGTGAAAGCCCTCGAGGGGCCGGGGGGGTCCAAGAGACCCAGTACTTC.

This clonotype was counted between two and nine times. The CDR3 nucleotides are TGTGCCAGTCTTGGCGAGGGGAATGAAAAACTGTTTTTT. The encoded protein is CASLGEGNEKLFF. This chain connects TRBV19 to TRBJ1-4; possible D gene TRBD1, 5 bases. The CDR3 contains 13 residues. CDR1 and CDR2 from the germline V gene are LNHDA and SQIVND (reference sequence). V was cut by 8 bases and J by 5 bases, with 12 bases left in between.

The V gene is TRBV12-3 or TRBV12-4, the J gene TRBJ2-2; TRBD2 is a possible D gene (5 bases). This CDR3 region has 14 residues. V was shortened by 6 bases and J by 6 bases, with 14 bases between the two germline ends. CDR3 in amino acids: CASSGEGIAGELFF. CDR3 nucleotide sequence: TGTGCCAGCAGCGGGGAAGGGATCGCCGGGGAGCTGTTTTTT.

This clonotype has at least ten counts. The chain employs TRBV19 and TRBJ1-4; 7 positions agree with TRBD1. The germline CDR1 and CDR2 sequences are LNHDA and SQIVND (reference sequence). Trimming took 5 bases from V and 5 from J; bases not matched to a gene: 5. This CDR3 contains 14 residues. CDR3 protein: CASSQGGANEKLFF. CDR3 bases: TGTGCCAGTAGTCAAGGGGGCGCGAATGAAAAACTGTTTTTT.

The gene calls are TRBV12-5 and TRBJ2-7; possibly TRBD1 for D (6 bases). The CDR3 length is 13 residues. The germline gives CDR1 LGHNT, CDR2 FRNRAP. V dropped 1 base and J dropped 4 bases, with 8 bases sitting between them. The CDR3 reads CASGLGRGYEQYF. The CDR3 bases are TGTGCTAGTGGTTTGGGCAGGGGATACGAGCAGTACTTC.

Notes on this clonotype: This sequence may be a read error, since a much larger clone differs from it by one base. The CDR3 end shows no conserved phenylalanine or tryptophan, and so a read error is likely. For the CDR3, the DNA is TGTGCCAGCAGCACAGTCGAGGGCCCAGATACGCAGTATCTT. This encodes CASSTVEGPDTQYL. V gene TRBV7-9 combines with J gene TRBJ2-3; D is possibly TRBD2 (5 bases). Germline V gene sequence: CDR1 SEHNR, CDR2 FQNEAQ (reference sequence). The V end was cut by 5 bases, the J end by 4 bases, with 13 bases between. This CDR3 spans 14 amino acids.

In this sample, this clonotype turned up many times. This chain links TRBV7-9 with TRBJ2-2; no clear D gene. The V and J ends lost 1 base and 1 base respectively, with 13 bases between them. This CDR3 contains 17 residues. Germline V gene lookup returns CDR1 SEHNR and CDR2 FQNEAQ (reference sequence). This chain's CDR3 is CASSLVAPWLNTGELFF. CDR3 DNA: TGTGCCAGCAGCTTAGTGGCTCCCTGGCTGAACACCGGGGAGCTGTTTTTT.

This clonotype was seen at least ten times. This chain connects TRBV2 to TRBJ2-3, with D possibly being TRBD1 or TRBD2 (5 bases each). V lost 3 bases, J lost 0 bases, and 13 bases lay in between. This CDR3 has 16 residues. The V gene's germline CDR1 is SNHLY and CDR2 FYNNEI. DNA of the CDR3: TGTGCCAGCAGTGACCCGAGGGGCGCCAGCACAGATACGCAGTATTTT. Translating gives CASSDPRGASTDTQYF. The whole variable domain, filled in from reference TRBV2 and TRBJ2-3, reads EPEVTQTPSHQVTQMGQEVILRCVPISNHLYFYWYRQILGQKVEFLVSFYNNEISEKSEIFDDQFSVERPDGSNFTLKIRSTKLEDSAMYFCASSDPRGASTDTQYFGPGTRLTVL.

The V call is TRBV7-8, the J call TRBJ2-7; possibly TRBD2 for D (6 bases). V lost 2 bases to trimming and J lost 0 bases, with 14 bases between them. Germline lookup yields CDR1 SGHVS and CDR2 FQNEAQ. The CDR3 contains 16 residues. The CDR3 protein is CASSLKGGLGSYEQYF. As DNA, the CDR3 is TGTGCCAGCAGCTTAAAAGGAGGGCTGGGCTCCTACGAGCAGTACTTC. The full variable domain, rest sourced from reference TRBV7-8 and TRBJ2-7, is GAGVSQSPRYKVAKRGQDVALRCDPISGHVSLFWYQQALGQGPEFLTYFQNEAQLDKSGLPSDRFFAERPEGSVSTLKIQRTQQEDSAVYLCASSLKGGLGSYEQYFGPGTRLTVT.